Ten or more counts support the clone carrying this T cell receptor (beta chain). Antigen specificity is unknown. The sample is drawn from a study of T cells after yellow fever vaccination. General observations from the study: Post-booster reappearance was seen for most primary-vaccination clones (about 96% CD4, around 90% CD8).

A single record per CDR3 protein comes from TCRdb applying MiXCR to the 5' RACE reads. The sample carries under 600,000 distinct CDR3 sequences, 20% to 25% recorded once. V shed 5 bases, J shed 4 bases, and the junction held 7 bases outside the gene matches. The CDR3 sequence is 14 residues long. The germline V gene encodes CDR1 SGHVS and CDR2 FNYEAQ. The J gene is TRBJ1-2, the V gene TRBV7-6, with 7 bases that match TRBD1. The clonotype was recovered from a man aged 18 to 30 who received the YFV17D yellow fever vaccine. This material consisted of PBMCs, taken about 21 days after the first yellow fever vaccination. CDR3: CASSPAGGGYGYTF. CDR3 in DNA: TGTGCCAGCAGCCCGGCAGGGGGAGGCTATGGCTACACCTTC.